The rows below give T cell receptor beta chains drawn from one sample of a study of post-analysis software for immune sequencing data. TCRdb ran MiXCR on the PCR reads and lists one entry per CDR3 protein. The sample holds 400,000 to 500,000 distinct CDR3 sequences; approximately 42% are singletons and the top ten take less than 10%. Sequenced material: blood. The source is a girl aged 2 to 10 with multiple sclerosis. Each CDR3 is given with its conserved first and last residue. Fields, in order: CDR3 DNA, CDR3 protein, D gene, V gene, clone size, J gene. The D gene is left open where the match is weak. Some rows mark clone size as missing; the rest say once, few, many or name a class of expanded clone.

DNA: TGCAGCGTTGGGGCGCAGCGGTACAATGAGCAGTTCTTC; CDR3: CSVGAQRYNEQFF; D: NA; V: TRBV29-1; size: few; J: TRBJ2-1
DNA: TGTGCCATGAGGGATGGTGATACGCAGTATTTT; CDR3: CAMRDGDTQYF; D: NA; V: TRBV6-1; size: NA; J: TRBJ2-3
DNA: TGTGCCAGCAGCCAGCGATCCGGGACCCCGGGATTCTATGGCTACACCTTC; CDR3: CASSQRSGTPGFYGYTF; D: NA; V: TRBV4-2; size: NA; J: TRBJ1-2
DNA: TGTGCCAGCAGCTTAGAACGGGGGTCGGCAACTAATGAAAAACTGTTTTTT; CDR3: CASSLERGSATNEKLFF; D: NA; V: TRBV7-2; size: few; J: TRBJ1-4
DNA: TGCAGCGTACAGATTTACACTGAAGCTTTCTTT; CDR3: CSVQIYTEAFF; D: NA; V: TRBV29-1; size: NA; J: TRBJ1-1
DNA: TGTGCTAGTGCCATCGGCGGGGCGGATACGCAGTATTTT; CDR3: CASAIGGADTQYF; D: NA; V: TRBV12-5; size: NA; J: TRBJ2-3
DNA: TGTGCCACCACCGGGATCCCCTCCACTGAAGCTTTCTTT; CDR3: CATTGIPSTEAFF; D: NA; V: TRBV7-8; size: NA; J: TRBJ1-1
DNA: TGTACCAGCAGTTACTCGTCCAAGGGTCGGTCCTACAATGAGCAGTTCTTC; CDR3: CTSSYSSKGRSYNEQFF; D: NA; V: TRBV6-5; size: NA; J: TRBJ2-1
DNA: TGTGCCAGCAGCTTGGTTGCCACGAAGGAGCAGTACTTC; CDR3: CASSLVATKEQYF; D: NA; V: TRBV5-8; size: NA; J: TRBJ2-7
DNA: TGCAGCGTTGGACTAGCGGGGTTCGAGACCCAGTACTTC; CDR3: CSVGLAGFETQYF; D: TRBD2; V: TRBV29-1; size: NA; J: TRBJ2-5
DNA: TGCGCCAGCAGCTTGTCTGGGGCTACGAATCAGCCCCAGCATTTT; CDR3: CASSLSGATNQPQHF; D: NA; V: TRBV5-1; size: NA; J: TRBJ1-5
DNA: TGTGCCCAAGCCGCCCAGGGGTACACTGAAGCTTTCTTT; CDR3: CAQAAQGYTEAFF; D: NA; V: TRBV30; size: few; J: TRBJ1-1
DNA: TGTGCCAGCAGCCCACAGGTGGGGACGCAGTATTTT; CDR3: CASSPQVGTQYF; D: NA; V: TRBV12-3/TRBV12-4; size: NA; J: TRBJ2-3
DNA: TGTGCCAGCAGCGCAACCCTACCAGGGAGGACCTACGAGCAGTACTTC; CDR3: CASSATLPGRTYEQYF; D: NA; V: TRBV5-6; size: NA; J: TRBJ2-7
DNA: TGTGCCAGCAGTCCACAACAGGCTACTAATGAAAAACTGTTTTTT; CDR3: CASSPQQATNEKLFF; D: NA; V: TRBV6-5; size: NA; J: TRBJ1-4
DNA: TGTGCCAGCTGGCAGGGACTTTCTCCAAATCAGCCCCAGCATTTT; CDR3: CASWQGLSPNQPQHF; D: NA; V: TRBV2; size: NA; J: TRBJ1-5
DNA: TGTGCCACCCTATCCGGACACCCGACCCAGTACTTC; CDR3: CATLSGHPTQYF; D: NA; V: TRBV6-5; size: few; J: TRBJ2-5
DNA: TGCAGTGCTAGAGTCGCAGGGTACTTGCGTTTC; CDR3: CSARVAGYLRF; D: NA; V: TRBV20-1; size: once; J: TRBJ2-4
DNA: TGTGCCAGCAGCTTAGCGGTGACAGGGTACAGCAATCAGCCCCAGCATTTT; CDR3: CASSLAVTGYSNQPQHF; D: TRBD1; V: TRBV7-9; size: NA; J: TRBJ1-5
DNA: TGTGCCACCAGCCCCCATTACGACGGAAGGGCTCGAATGGTCGAGCAGTACTTC; CDR3: CATSPHYDGRARMVEQYF; D: NA; V: TRBV15; size: few; J: TRBJ2-7
DNA: TGCAGTGCTAGTTTCCAGGCTTTCTTT; CDR3: CSASFQAFF; D: NA; V: TRBV20-1; size: NA; J: TRBJ1-1
DNA: TGCGCCAGCAGCCAAATTAATCTCGTCTCCTACAATGAGCAGTTCTTC; CDR3: CASSQINLVSYNEQFF; D: NA; V: TRBV4-1; size: NA; J: TRBJ2-1
DNA: TGTGCCAGCAGTCAACTAGCAGGCAATGAGCAGTTCTTC; CDR3: CASSQLAGNEQFF; D: NA; V: TRBV6-2/TRBV6-3; size: NA; J: TRBJ2-1
DNA: TGTGCCAGTTTTCAGATGAACACTGAAGCTTTCTTT; CDR3: CASFQMNTEAFF; D: NA; V: TRBV27; size: NA; J: TRBJ1-1
DNA: TGTGCCAGCTCACCGCCTGGACAGGGGATCCCCTATAGCACAGATACGCAGTATTTT; CDR3: CASSPPGQGIPYSTDTQYF; D: TRBD1; V: TRBV18; size: few; J: TRBJ2-3
DNA: TGCAGTGCCAACAAACAGGGGAACTATGGCTACACCTTC; CDR3: CSANKQGNYGYTF; D: TRBD1; V: TRBV20-1; size: NA; J: TRBJ1-2
DNA: TGTGCCAGCGCTCTATGGCCCTATGGCTACACCTTC; CDR3: CASALWPYGYTF; D: NA; V: TRBV28; size: few; J: TRBJ1-2
DNA: TGTGCCAGCTCACCAGGTCTCGCGGATGTCACCTACGAGCAGTACTTC; CDR3: CASSPGLADVTYEQYF; D: NA; V: TRBV18; size: NA; J: TRBJ2-7
DNA: TGCAGCGTTGACCGGCCAGGGGGGCTCACAGATACGCAGTATTTT; CDR3: CSVDRPGGLTDTQYF; D: NA; V: TRBV29-1; size: few; J: TRBJ2-3
DNA: TGTGCCAGCAGCCCTCGGGACAGGTCGACATCCTACGAGCAGTACTTC; CDR3: CASSPRDRSTSYEQYF; D: TRBD1; V: TRBV13; size: NA; J: TRBJ2-7
DNA: TGTGCCAGCAGCTTAGTTTGGCTAGCGGAGCGGGTCAATGAGCAGTTCTTC; CDR3: CASSLVWLAERVNEQFF; D: TRBD2; V: TRBV11-1; size: once; J: TRBJ2-1
DNA: TGCGCCAGCAGCTCAGGGACAGGGGGCGGGGAGACCCAGTACTTC; CDR3: CASSSGTGGGETQYF; D: TRBD1; V: TRBV5-1; size: NA; J: TRBJ2-5
DNA: TGTGCCAGCAGCTTAGCGTGTTACGAGCAGTACTTC; CDR3: CASSLACYEQYF; D: NA; V: TRBV7-2; size: NA; J: TRBJ2-7
DNA: TGCAGCGTTTTCGAGGCTAGCGGGAGAGTGCGGCAGTTCTTC; CDR3: CSVFEASGRVRQFF; D: TRBD2; V: TRBV29-1; size: NA; J: TRBJ2-1
DNA: TGCGCCAGCAGCTTGGAACAGTCCACCGGAGGAGAAAAACTGTTTTTT; CDR3: CASSLEQSTGGEKLFF; D: NA; V: TRBV5-1; size: NA; J: TRBJ1-4
DNA: TGTGCCATCAGTGCTAAAGGGGCGGGCTATGGCTACACCTTC; CDR3: CAISAKGAGYGYTF; D: NA; V: TRBV10-3; size: NA; J: TRBJ1-2
DNA: TGTGCCAGCACCGTCGGACTAGCGGGAAATGAGCAGTACTTC; CDR3: CASTVGLAGNEQYF; D: TRBD2; V: TRBV6-5; size: NA; J: TRBJ2-5
DNA: TGTGCCAGCAGCTTATGGACAGACTATGGCTACACCTTC; CDR3: CASSLWTDYGYTF; D: NA; V: TRBV5-6; size: NA; J: TRBJ1-2
DNA: TGTGCCAGCAGTATCAGCGGGAGGGCGTACGAGCAGTACTTC; CDR3: CASSISGRAYEQYF; D: TRBD2; V: TRBV12-3/TRBV12-4; size: many; J: TRBJ2-7
DNA: TGTGCCACCAGTGATTTGGAAGAGCAGTTCTTC; CDR3: CATSDLEEQFF; D: NA; V: TRBV24-1; size: few; J: TRBJ2-1
DNA: TGTGCCAGCAGTCCCCGGGGAGCGGGACTCTCGAAACAGACCCAGTACTTC; CDR3: CASSPRGAGLSKQTQYF; D: TRBD2; V: TRBV12-3/TRBV12-4; size: once; J: TRBJ2-5
DNA: TGCGCCAGCAGCGAGCGGGCCCTTATTACTAACACTGAAGCTTTCTTT; CDR3: CASSERALITNTEAFF; D: NA; V: TRBV5-1; size: NA; J: TRBJ1-1
DNA: TGTGCCAGCAGCCCCCGGGACAGCGGCTATGGCTACACCTTC; CDR3: CASSPRDSGYGYTF; D: TRBD1; V: TRBV3-1; size: NA; J: TRBJ1-2
DNA: TGTGCCAGCACCCGGCAAGAACGGACCTACCAAGAGACCCAGTTCTTC; CDR3: CASTRQERTYQETQFF; D: NA; V: TRBV7-3; size: NA; J: TRBJ2-1
DNA: TGTGCCAGCAGCTTAGGCAGGGTTTACAATGAGCAGTTCTTC; CDR3: CASSLGRVYNEQFF; D: NA; V: TRBV7-3; size: few; J: TRBJ2-1
DNA: TGTGCCAGCAGTGGGGGACAGCTTCCCTACGAGCAGTACTTC; CDR3: CASSGGQLPYEQYF; D: TRBD1; V: TRBV28; size: few; J: TRBJ2-7
DNA: TGTGCTAGTGGTTTAGGGAGCCGGGGCGAAGCTTTCTTT; CDR3: CASGLGSRGEAFF; D: NA; V: TRBV12-5; size: NA; J: TRBJ1-1
DNA: TGTGCCAGCAGTTACTTTCCCAGGGCCGGGCCCGAGAGCAATCAGCCCCAGCATTTT; CDR3: CASSYFPRAGPESNQPQHF; D: NA; V: TRBV6-2/TRBV6-3; size: NA; J: TRBJ1-5
DNA: TGTGCCAGCAGCTTTAGTCCCCAAGGGGGGCCAAGCGGCTACACCTTC; CDR3: CASSFSPQGGPSGYTF; D: NA; V: TRBV5-5; size: NA; J: TRBJ1-2
DNA: TGTGCCAGCAGTTACTTGGGGTCTGAAGCTTTCTTT; CDR3: CASSYLGSEAFF; D: NA; V: TRBV6-5; size: NA; J: TRBJ1-1
DNA: TGCGCCAGCAGCTCCACTAGTGCCGATACGCAGTATTTT; CDR3: CASSSTSADTQYF; D: NA; V: TRBV5-1; size: few; J: TRBJ2-3
DNA: TGTGCCAGCAGTTCAGGACGGCCTGAAAAACTGTTTTTT; CDR3: CASSSGRPEKLFF; D: NA; V: TRBV28; size: NA; J: TRBJ1-4
DNA: TGTGCCAGCAGTTTGCCAACTAGGACGGCCCGGCTGTTATCATATGGCTACACCTTC; CDR3: CASSLPTRTARLLSYGYTF; D: NA; V: TRBV28; size: NA; J: TRBJ1-2
DNA: TGTGCCAGCAGTTACGTACAGAGCTCCTACGAGCAGTACTTC; CDR3: CASSYVQSSYEQYF; D: NA; V: TRBV6-6; size: few; J: TRBJ2-7
DNA: TGTGCCAGCAGCTTAAATGGGATCCCGCGGGATGAGCAGTTCTTC; CDR3: CASSLNGIPRDEQFF; D: NA; V: TRBV7-3; size: NA; J: TRBJ2-1